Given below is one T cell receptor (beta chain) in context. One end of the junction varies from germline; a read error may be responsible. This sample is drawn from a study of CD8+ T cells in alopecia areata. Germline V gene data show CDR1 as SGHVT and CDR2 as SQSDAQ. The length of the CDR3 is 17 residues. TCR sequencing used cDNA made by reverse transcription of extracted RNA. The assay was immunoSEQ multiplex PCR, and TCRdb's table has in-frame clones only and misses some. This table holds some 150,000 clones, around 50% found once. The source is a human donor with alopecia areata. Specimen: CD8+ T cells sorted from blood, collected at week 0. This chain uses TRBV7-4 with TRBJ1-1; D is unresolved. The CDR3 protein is CASSLVLGREGPRRAFF. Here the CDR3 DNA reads TGTGCCAGCAGTTTAGTTTTGGGCCGGGAGGGTCCTCGGCGGGCTTTCTTT.